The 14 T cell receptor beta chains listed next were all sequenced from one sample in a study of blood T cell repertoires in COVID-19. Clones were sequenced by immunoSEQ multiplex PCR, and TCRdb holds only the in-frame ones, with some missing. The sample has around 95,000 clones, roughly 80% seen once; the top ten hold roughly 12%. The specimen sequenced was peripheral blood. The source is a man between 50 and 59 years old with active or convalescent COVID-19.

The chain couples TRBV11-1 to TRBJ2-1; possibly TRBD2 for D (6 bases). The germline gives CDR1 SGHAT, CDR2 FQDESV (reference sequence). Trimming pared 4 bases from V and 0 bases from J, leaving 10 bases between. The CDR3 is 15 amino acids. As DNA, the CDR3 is TGTGCCAGCAGCTCTAGGAGGGGCTCCTACAATGAGCAGTTCTTC. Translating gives CASSSRRGSYNEQFF. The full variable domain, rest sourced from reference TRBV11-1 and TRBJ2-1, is EAEVAQSPRYKITEKSQAVAFWCDPISGHATLYWYRQILGQGPELLVQFQDESVVDDSQLPKDRFSAERLKGVDSTLKIQPAELGDSAMYLCASSSRRGSYNEQFFGPGTRLTVL.

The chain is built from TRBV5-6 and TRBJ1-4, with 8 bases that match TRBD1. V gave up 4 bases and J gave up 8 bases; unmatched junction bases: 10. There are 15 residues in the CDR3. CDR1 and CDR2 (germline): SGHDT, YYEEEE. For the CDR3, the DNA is TGTGCCAGCAGCATCCCAGGGGGCGCGGGGGAAAAACTGTTTTTT. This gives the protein CASSIPGGAGEKLFF.

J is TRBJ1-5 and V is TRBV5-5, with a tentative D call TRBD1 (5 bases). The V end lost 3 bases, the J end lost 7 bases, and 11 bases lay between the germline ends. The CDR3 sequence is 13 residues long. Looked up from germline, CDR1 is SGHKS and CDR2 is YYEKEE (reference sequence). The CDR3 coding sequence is TGTGCCAGCAGCTGGGGACTGGGACAGCCCCAGCATTTT. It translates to CASSWGLGQPQHF.

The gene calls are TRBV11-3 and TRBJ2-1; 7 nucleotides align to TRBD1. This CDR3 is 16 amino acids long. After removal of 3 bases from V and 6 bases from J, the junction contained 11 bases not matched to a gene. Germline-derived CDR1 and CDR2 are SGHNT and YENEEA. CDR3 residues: CASSLERDSATNEQFF. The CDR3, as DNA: TGTGCCAGCAGCTTGGAACGGGACAGCGCTACCAATGAGCAGTTCTTC. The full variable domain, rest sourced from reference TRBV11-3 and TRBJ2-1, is EAGVVQSPRYKIIEKKQPVAFWCNPISGHNTLYWYLQNLGQGPELLIRYENEEAVDDSQLPKDRFSAERLKGVDSTLKIQPAELGDSAVYLCASSLERDSATNEQFFGPGTRLTVL.

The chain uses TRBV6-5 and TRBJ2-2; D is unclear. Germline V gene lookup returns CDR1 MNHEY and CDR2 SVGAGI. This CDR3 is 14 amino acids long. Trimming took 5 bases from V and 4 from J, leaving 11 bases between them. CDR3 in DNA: TGTGCCAGCAGTCCCCTTGTCGTCACCGGGGAGCTGTTTTTT. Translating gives CASSPLVVTGELFF.

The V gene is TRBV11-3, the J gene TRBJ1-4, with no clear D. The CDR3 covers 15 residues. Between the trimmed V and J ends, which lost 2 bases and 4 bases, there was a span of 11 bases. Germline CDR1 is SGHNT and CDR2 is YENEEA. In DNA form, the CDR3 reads TGTGCCAGCAGCTTATACGGACGGGATAATGAAAAACTGTTTTTT. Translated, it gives CASSLYGRDNEKLFF.

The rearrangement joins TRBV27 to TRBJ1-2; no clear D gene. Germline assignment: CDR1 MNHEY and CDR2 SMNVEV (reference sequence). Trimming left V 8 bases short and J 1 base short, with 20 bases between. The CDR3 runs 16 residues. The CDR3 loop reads CASSMGGVEGNYGYTF. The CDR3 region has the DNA TGTGCCAGCTCCATGGGCGGGGTGGAGGGTAACTATGGCTACACCTTC.

CDR3 DNA: TGTGCCATCATGGGGAGGGCGGGCTATGGCTACACCTTC. Amino acids: CAIMGRAGYGYTF. V and J are TRBV10-3 and TRBJ1-2; no firm D call. The ends were cut back, 7 bases at V and 4 bases at J, with 13 bases in the middle. From germline, CDR1 is ENHRY and CDR2 SYGVKD. This CDR3 region has 13 residues.

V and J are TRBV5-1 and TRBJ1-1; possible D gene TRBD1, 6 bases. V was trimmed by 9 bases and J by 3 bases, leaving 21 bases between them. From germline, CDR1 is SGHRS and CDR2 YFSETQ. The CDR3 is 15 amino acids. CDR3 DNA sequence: TGCGCCACCCAACGGGACACTCAACTTGACACTGAAGCTTTCTTT. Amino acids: CATQRDTQLDTEAFF.

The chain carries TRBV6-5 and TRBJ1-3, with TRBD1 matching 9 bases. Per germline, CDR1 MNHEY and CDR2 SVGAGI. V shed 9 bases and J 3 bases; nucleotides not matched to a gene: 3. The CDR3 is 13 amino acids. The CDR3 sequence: CASGDRDGNTIYF. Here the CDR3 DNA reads TGTGCCAGTGGGGACAGGGATGGAAACACCATATATTTT.

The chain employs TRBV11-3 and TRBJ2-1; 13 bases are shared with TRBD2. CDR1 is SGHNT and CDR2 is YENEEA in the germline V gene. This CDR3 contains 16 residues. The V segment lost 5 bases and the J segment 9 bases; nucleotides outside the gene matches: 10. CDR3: CASSTGTSGRAPEQFF. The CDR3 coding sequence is TGTGCCAGCAGCACGGGCACTAGCGGGAGGGCTCCTGAGCAGTTCTTC.

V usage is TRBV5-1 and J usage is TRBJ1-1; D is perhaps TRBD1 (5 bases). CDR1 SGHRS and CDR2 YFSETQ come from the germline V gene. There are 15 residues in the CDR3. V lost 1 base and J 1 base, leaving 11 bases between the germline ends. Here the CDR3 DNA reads TGCGCCAGCAGCTTGTCCGGGACTCCGAACACTGAAGCTTTCTTT. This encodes CASSLSGTPNTEAFF.

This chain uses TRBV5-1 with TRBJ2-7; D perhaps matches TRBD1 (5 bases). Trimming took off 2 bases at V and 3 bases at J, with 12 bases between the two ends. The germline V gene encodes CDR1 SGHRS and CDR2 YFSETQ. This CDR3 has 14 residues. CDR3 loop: CASSFQGQDYEQYF. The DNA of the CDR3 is TGCGCCAGCAGCTTTCAGGGTCAAGACTACGAGCAGTACTTC.

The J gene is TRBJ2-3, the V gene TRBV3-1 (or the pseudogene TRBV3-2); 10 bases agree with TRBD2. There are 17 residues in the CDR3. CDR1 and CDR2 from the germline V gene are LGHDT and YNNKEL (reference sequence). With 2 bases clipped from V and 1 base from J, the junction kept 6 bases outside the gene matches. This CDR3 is CASSQPAGGPGTDTQYF. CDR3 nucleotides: TGTGCCAGCAGCCAACCAGCGGGAGGGCCGGGCACAGATACGCAGTATTTT.